This T cell receptor (beta chain) was captured in a study of blood T cell repertoires in COVID-19. The wider study: Spain, Italy and the United States supplied samples that represented acute and convalescent COVID-19. T cells, B-cell-depleted T cells, or PBMCs supplied cDNA or gDNA.

V lost 1 base and J 3 bases, leaving 16 bases between the germline ends. There are 16 residues in the CDR3. Germline V gives CDR1 SGHAT, CDR2 FQNNGV. Original analysis: Amplification from reference gene primers served as the basis for estimated nucleated cell counts. TCRdb's copy holds only in-frame clones and misses some; the assay was immunoSEQ multiplex PCR. V, J and clone size are taken as reported in that table, and D and trimming were inferred from the DNA itself. The sample contains 250,000 to 400,000 clones, around 87% of which appear only once. The chain couples TRBV11-2 to TRBJ2-7; D perhaps matches TRBD1 (8 bases). The receptor comes from a man aged 45-60 years with active or convalescent COVID-19. The sequencing input was peripheral blood. The CDR3 reads CASSLARTGRVYEQYF. The CDR3 nucleotides read TGTGCCAGCAGCTTAGCCCGGACAGGGAGGGTCTACGAGCAGTACTTC.